Presented here are 4 T cell receptor beta chains from one specimen sequenced in a study of OX40 agonist ivuxolimab in advanced cancers. Sequencing was performed with immunoSEQ multiplex PCR; in TCRdb, only in-frame clones are kept and a portion is missing. The table has 50,000 to 70,000 clones, 84% seen once; the top ten hold 0.55% to 0.65%. Sequenced here: CD4+ or CD8+ T cells sorted from blood, sampled in a trial of the OX40 agonist ivuxolimab. These receptors originate from an adult with an advanced solid tumor such as melanoma, head and neck, liver or kidney cancer.

The V call is TRBV19, the J call TRBJ1-1; D remains ambiguous. The CDR3 runs 13 residues. V was cut by 4 bases and J by 6 bases, with 12 bases left in between. From germline, CDR1 is LNHDA and CDR2 SQIVND (reference sequence). CDR3 nucleotides: TGTGCCAGTAGTAAACCCCCCAACTCTGAAGCTTTCTTT. Its translation: CASSKPPNSEAFF. Variable domain in full (rest from reference TRBV19 and TRBJ1-1): DGGITQSPKYLFRKEGQNVTLSCEQNLNHDAMYWYRQDPGQGLRLIYYSQIVNDFQKGDIAEGYSVSREKKESFPLTVTSAQKNPTAFYLCASSKPPNSEAFFGQGTRLTVV.

This chain uses TRBV2 with TRBJ1-1; D gene ambiguous. Trimming shortened V by 6 bases and J by 1 base, and 6 bases separated the two germline ends. CDR1 and CDR2 from the germline V gene are SNHLY and FYNNEI. The CDR3 runs 12 residues. The CDR3: CASRARNTEAFF. The DNA of the CDR3 is TGTGCCAGCAGAGCTCGGAACACTGAAGCTTTCTTT.

V is TRBV19 and J is TRBJ2-7; D may be TRBD1 (6 bases). The ends were cut back, 6 bases at V and 3 bases at J, with 15 bases in the middle. CDR3 length: 14 residues. The germline V gene encodes CDR1 LNHDA and CDR2 SQIVND (reference sequence). The CDR3 coding sequence is TGTGCCAGTAGCCCAACGGCAGGGGTCTACGAGCAGTACTTC. Translation: CASSPTAGVYEQYF.

The chain recombines TRBV6-6 with TRBJ1-4; no definite D call. Trimming pared 3 bases from V and 5 bases from J, leaving 7 bases between. The CDR3 extends over 13 amino acids. Germline V CDR1 and CDR2: MNHNY, SVGAGI (reference sequence). CDR3 in DNA: TGTGCCAGCAGTTATAGAATGAATGAAAAACTGTTTTTT. It translates to CASSYRMNEKLFF.